These 21 T cell receptor beta chains were all obtained from the same sample, sequenced in a study of T cell repertoires in cytomegalovirus infection. TCRdb reprocessed the reads via MiXCR and lists one record per CDR3 protein. The sample lists roughly 130,000 distinct CDR3 sequences; roughly 8.2% were seen once. The sample taken for sequencing was PBMCs. The receptor source for this set is a human donor in good health (CMV status not recorded). Some clones in this sample may be carry-over from other donors' samples.

In its sample, this clonotype was seen a few times. The chain has TRBV3-1 and TRBJ1-1; possible D gene TRBD1, 6 bases. Trimming removed 2 bases from V and 6 bases from J, with 13 bases in between. This CDR3 region has 14 residues. Per germline, CDR1 LGHDT and CDR2 YNNKEL (reference sequence). CDR3 sequence: CASSQTTGTPEAFF. CDR3 coding DNA: TGTGCCAGCAGCCAAACCACAGGGACCCCTGAAGCTTTCTTT.

Ten or more counts support this clonotype. The chain is built from TRBV29-1 and TRBJ2-5; TRBD1 is a possible D gene (6 bases). The V gene's germline CDR1 is SQVTM and CDR2 ANQGSEA. The CDR3 is 12 residues long. V was pared by 6 bases and J by 3 bases, with 11 bases between. Written as DNA, the CDR3 is TGCAGCGTGATGAAGGGGGAAGAGACCCAGTACTTC. This gives the protein CSVMKGEETQYF.

The rearrangement uses TRBV19 and TRBJ2-1; 11 bases agree with TRBD2. Trimming cost V 3 bases and J 10 bases; bases outside gene matches: 8. This CDR3 spans 15 amino acids. Germline-derived CDR1 and CDR2 are LNHDA and SQIVND (reference sequence). The CDR3, as DNA: TGTGCCAGTAGTATTGGGCTAGCGGGGGGAAAGGAGCAGTTCTTC. It specifies CASSIGLAGGKEQFF.

This clonotype was detected ten times or more. This chain joins TRBV12-3 or TRBV12-4 and TRBJ1-2, with D possibly matching TRBD1 (6 bases). This CDR3 comprises 16 residues. Trimming removed 4 bases from V and 7 bases from J, with 22 bases in between. CDR3 DNA: TGTGCCAGCAGTTGGCTAGGGTCGGGGGGGGCGCTTGGCTACACCTTC. Its translation: CASSWLGSGGALGYTF.

This clonotype was recorded at least ten times. The chain employs TRBV5-5 and TRBJ1-1, with a possible D match to TRBD1 (5 bases). The CDR3 runs 13 residues. Trimming left V 6 bases short and J 5 bases short, with 14 bases between. Looked up from germline, CDR1 is SGHKS and CDR2 is YYEKEE (reference sequence). The CDR3 spells CASIFRVGTEAFF. CDR3 coding DNA: TGTGCCAGCATCTTCAGGGTCGGGACTGAAGCTTTCTTT.

There are many counts of this clonotype. The chain carries TRBV14 and TRBJ2-3; TRBD2 matches 14 bases. This CDR3 comprises 18 residues. Germline V gene lookup returns CDR1 SGHDN and CDR2 FVKESK. The J segment lost 5 bases and the V segment lost 4 bases, leaving 11 bases of the junction unmatched. CDR3 amino acids: CASSLPMTSGGAGDTQYF. DNA for the CDR3: TGTGCCAGCAGCCTACCAATGACTAGCGGGGGGGCTGGAGATACGCAGTATTTT.

This clonotype was observed a handful of times. J is TRBJ1-4 and V is TRBV2, with TRBD1 matching over 10 bases. CDR3 length: 14 amino acids. V shed 6 bases and J 6 bases; nucleotides not matched to a gene: 4. Germline CDR1 and CDR2: SNHLY and FYNNEI. CDR3 amino acids: CASRETGGHEKLFF. CDR3 DNA sequence: TGTGCCAGCAGGGAGACAGGGGGCCATGAAAAACTGTTTTTT. Complete variable domain (other parts from reference TRBV2 and TRBJ1-4): EPEVTQTPSHQVTQMGQEVILRCVPISNHLYFYWYRQILGQKVEFLVSFYNNEISEKSEIFDDQFSVERPDGSNFTLKIRSTKLEDSAMYFCASRETGGHEKLFFGSGTQLSVL.

This clonotype was found a few times. The gene calls are TRBV4-1 and TRBJ2-4; 9 bases map to TRBD1. This CDR3 region has 15 residues. The germline CDR1 and CDR2 sequences are MGHRA and YSYEKL. Losses at the gene ends were 2 bases for V and 8 bases for J; bases not matched to a gene: 7. The CDR3, as DNA: TGCGCCAGCAGCCAATTGGGGACAGGGATGGACATTCAGTACTTC. The encoded protein is CASSQLGTGMDIQYF.

At least ten counts were recorded for this clonotype. The J gene is TRBJ1-6, the V gene TRBV5-5; D unclear. CDR1 is SGHKS and CDR2 is YYEKEE in the germline V gene (reference sequence). V lost 1 base to trimming and J lost 13 bases, with 12 bases between them. The CDR3 has 13 residues. This CDR3 reads CASSLIPLSPLHF. The CDR3 nucleotides read TGTGCCAGCAGCTTGATTCCATTATCTCCCCTCCACTTT.

Turning to this clonotype: The junction differs from germline at one of its ends, possibly a read error. This chain connects TRBV7-6 to TRBJ1-5; no clear D. CDR1 is SGHVS, CDR2 FNYEAQ, per germline. The CDR3 runs to 13 residues. The CDR3 protein is CASSFTSNQLQHF. As DNA, the CDR3 is TGTGCCAGCAGCTTCACCAGCAATCAGCTCCAGCATTTT. The full variable domain, in which reference TRBV7-6 and TRBJ1-5 provide the parts outside the CDR3, is GAGVSQSPRYKVTKRGQDVALRCDPISGHVSLYWYRQALGQGPEFLTYFNYEAQQDKSGLPNDRFSAERPEGSISTLTIQRTEQRDSAMYRCASSFTSNQLQHFGDGTRLSIL.

In this sample, this clonotype turned up many times. This rearrangement joins TRBV30 to TRBJ1-1; TRBD1 matches 7 bases. The V segment lost 8 bases and the J segment 4 bases; nucleotides outside the gene matches: 10. The germline gives CDR1 GTSNPN, CDR2 SVGIG (reference sequence). The CDR3 has 13 amino acids. This CDR3 reads CALEASGGTEAFF. CDR3 coding DNA: TGTGCCCTAGAGGCCTCAGGGGGCACTGAAGCTTTCTTT.

This clonotype was counted only a few times. The J gene is TRBJ1-2, the V gene TRBV29-1; 12 positions agree with TRBD1. The V and J ends lost 6 bases and 5 bases, in that order; junction bases with no gene match: 7. The germline V gene has CDR1 SQVTM and CDR2 ANQGSEA. CDR3 length: 14 amino acids. The DNA for the CDR3 is TGCAGCGTAGGGGGACAGGGGGCCAAATATGGCTACACCTTC. Amino acid sequence: CSVGGQGAKYGYTF.

This rearrangement joins TRBV11-2 to TRBJ2-5; D uncertain. Between the trimmed V and J ends, which lost 5 bases and 1 base, there was a span of 8 bases. This CDR3 contains 13 residues. Germline-derived CDR1 and CDR2 are SGHAT and FQNNGV. CDR3 sequence reads: CASSPGIQETQYF. CDR3 sequence (DNA): TGTGCCAGCAGCCCCGGCATCCAAGAGACCCAGTACTTC.

This clonotype came up a few times. As DNA, the CDR3 is TGCGCCAGCAGCTTCGGGCCCCCTGGTGATACGCAGTATTTT. This translates into CASSFGPPGDTQYF. This rearrangement joins TRBV5-1 to TRBJ2-3; D unresolved. This CDR3 contains 14 residues. The germline V and J ends were trimmed by 2 bases and 6 bases, with 13 bases remaining between them. CDR1 and CDR2 (germline): SGHRS, YFSETQ.

This clonotype showed up just a few times. The chain has TRBV2 and TRBJ2-1; D may be TRBD1 (5 bases). CDR3 length: 14 residues. Germline V gives CDR1 SNHLY, CDR2 FYNNEI. V was shortened by 3 bases and J by 11 bases, with 17 bases between the two germline ends. CDR3: CASSDWLGARKQFF. The CDR3 nucleotides are TGTGCCAGCAGTGATTGGTTAGGGGCTCGAAAGCAGTTCTTC.

This clonotype has only a few counts. This chain uses TRBV7-3 with TRBJ2-1; 9 bases align to TRBD1. The CDR3 is 15 residues long. Germline CDR1 is SGHTA and CDR2 is FQGTGA. J lost 7 bases, V lost 6 bases, and 10 bases had no gene match. This chain's CDR3 is CASSPAGQGINEQFF. The CDR3 bases are TGTGCCAGCAGTCCTGCGGGACAGGGTATAAATGAGCAGTTCTTC.

The V gene is TRBV18, the J gene TRBJ1-1; 7 positions agree with TRBD1. V was clipped by 4 bases and J by 3 bases; unmatched bases: 14. CDR1 KGHSH and CDR2 LQKENI come from the germline V gene. The CDR3 is 17 amino acids. CDR3 sequence: CASSRRQGGAFDTEAFF. The CDR3 DNA sequence: TGTGCCAGCTCACGTCGTCAGGGGGGGGCCTTTGACACTGAAGCTTTCTTT.

This clonotype was seen ten or more times. V and J are TRBV7-2 and TRBJ2-7, with D tentatively TRBD1 or TRBD2 (6 bases each). Germline CDR1 reads SGHTA; CDR2 reads FQGNSA. Trimming took 5 bases from V and 0 from J, leaving 23 bases between them. The CDR3 length is 18 residues. CDR3 DNA sequence: TGTGCCAGCAGCCTCATAGGGGGGCCGATGGGGACCTCCTACGAGCAGTACTTC. Translation gives CASSLIGGPMGTSYEQYF.

Details on this clonotype: Possible read error: a much larger clone is one base away. The CDR3 DNA reads TGTGCCATCAGGGACGGCCCTGGAAACACCATATATTTT. It translates to CAIRDGPGNTIYF. V usage is TRBV10-3 and J usage is TRBJ1-3; D is undetermined. CDR3 length: 13 amino acids. Trimming took off 6 bases at V and 2 bases at J, with 8 bases between the two ends. CDR1 ENHRY and CDR2 SYGVKD come from the germline V gene.

The chain combines TRBV10-3 with TRBJ2-1; D unclear. This CDR3 spans 15 amino acids. CDR1 is ENHRY and CDR2 is SYGVKD in the germline V gene. V was pared by 6 bases and J by 0 bases, with 12 bases between. The CDR3 DNA sequence: TGTGCCATCAGGGCCGACGGTTTCTCCTACAATGAGCAGTTCTTC. Protein: CAIRADGFSYNEQFF.

As regards this clonotype: Possible read error: a much larger clone is one base away. The chain has TRBV7-9 and TRBJ2-1; TRBD2 matches 8 bases. The CDR3 is 13 amino acids. CDR1 and CDR2 (germline): SEHNR, FQNEAQ (reference sequence). This CDR3 is CASGLAGLNEQFF. CDR3 nucleotide sequence: TGTGCCAGCGGCTTAGCGGGGCTCAATGAGCAGTTCTTC.